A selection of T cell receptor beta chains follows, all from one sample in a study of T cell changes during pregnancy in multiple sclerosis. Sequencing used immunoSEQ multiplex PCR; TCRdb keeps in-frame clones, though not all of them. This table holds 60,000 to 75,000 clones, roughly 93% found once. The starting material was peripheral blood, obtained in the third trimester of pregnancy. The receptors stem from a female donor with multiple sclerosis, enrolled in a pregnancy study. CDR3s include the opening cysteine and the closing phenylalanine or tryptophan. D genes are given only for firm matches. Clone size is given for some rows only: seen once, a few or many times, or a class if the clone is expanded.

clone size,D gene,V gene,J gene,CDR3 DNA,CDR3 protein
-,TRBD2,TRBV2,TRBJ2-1,TGTGCCAGCAGTGTACTAGCGGGGGGGCCGCGTGAGCAGTTCTTC,CASSVLAGGPREQFF
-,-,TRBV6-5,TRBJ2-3,TGTGCCAGCAGTTACGACAGAAGCACAGATACGCAGTATTTT,CASSYDRSTDTQYF
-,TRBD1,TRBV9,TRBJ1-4,TGTGCCAGCAGCCCATATCAGGGGGAACAAGAAAAACTGTTTTTT,CASSPYQGEQEKLFF
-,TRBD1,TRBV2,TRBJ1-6,TGTGCCAGCAGGGAGAACACCAGGGGGATTGATTCACCCCTCCACTTT,CASRENTRGIDSPLHF
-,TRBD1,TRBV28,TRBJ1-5,TGTGCCAGCAGTCACAGGGGGTATCAGCCCCAGCATTTT,CASSHRGYQPQHF
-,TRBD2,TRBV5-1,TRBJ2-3,TGCGCCAGCAGCTTCCTAGCGGGGTGGGATACGCAGTATTTT,CASSFLAGWDTQYF
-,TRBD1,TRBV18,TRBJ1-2,TGTGCCAGCTCGGAGGATCCGGGACAGGGAAACTATGGCTACACCTTC,CASSEDPGQGNYGYTF
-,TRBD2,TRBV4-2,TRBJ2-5,TGTGCCAGCAGCCACAGACCGCTAGCGGGGAATCAAGAGACCCAGTACTTC,CASSHRPLAGNQETQYF
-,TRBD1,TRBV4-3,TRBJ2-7,TGCGCCAGCAGCCAAGAGATCGGGACAGGGGGTTACGAGCAGTACTTC,CASSQEIGTGGYEQYF
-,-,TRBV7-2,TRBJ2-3,TGTGCCAGCAGCTCGCGGGGGCGCCGCACAGATACGCAGTATTTT,CASSSRGRRTDTQYF
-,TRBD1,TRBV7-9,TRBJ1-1,TGTGCCAGCAGCTTTACAGGGGACACTGAAGCTTTCTTT,CASSFTGDTEAFF
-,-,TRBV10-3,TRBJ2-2,TGTGCCAGCCGACTTACCGGGGAGCTGTTTTTT,CASRLTGELFF
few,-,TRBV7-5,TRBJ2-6,TGTGGCAGAGGGAGGCGGGGGATCCCCGACTCTGGGGCCAACGTCCTGACTTTC,CGRGRRGIPDSGANVLTF
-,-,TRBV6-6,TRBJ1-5,TGTGCCAGCAGCATTACAGGGCGGCATCAGCCCCAGCATTTT,CASSITGRHQPQHF
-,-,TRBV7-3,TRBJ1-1,TGTGCCAGCAGCTTACTAGGGAGGGCCACTGAAGCTTTCTTT,CASSLLGRATEAFF
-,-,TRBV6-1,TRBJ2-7,TGTGCCAGCAGTAAGACAGAGACCTACGAGCAGTACTTC,CASSKTETYEQYF
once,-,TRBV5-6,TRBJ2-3,TGTGCCAGCAGCTTGGCGACGGGTACGCAGTATTTT,CASSLATGTQYF
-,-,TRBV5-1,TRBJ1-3,TGCGCCAGCGGACAAACAGGGACCTCTGGAAACACCATATATTTT,CASGQTGTSGNTIYF
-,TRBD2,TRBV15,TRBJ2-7,TGTGCCACCAGCAGTGGGGGGGACGGCTACGAGCAGTACTTC,CATSSGGDGYEQYF
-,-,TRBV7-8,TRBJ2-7,TGTGCCAGCAGCCCTGGCTTATACGAGCAGTACTTC,CASSPGLYEQYF